These 2 T cell receptor beta chains share one sample of origin, sequenced in a study of blood T cell repertoires in COVID-19. Only in-frame clones appear in the TCRdb table, and some are missing; sequencing was by immunoSEQ multiplex PCR. The repertoire holds 250,000 to 350,000 clones, 65% to 85% seen once, with more than 1.4% in the top ten. The specimen sequenced was peripheral blood. These TCRs come from a human donor with COVID-19, enrolled during active disease. The donor label of this sample is uncertain.

This clone was detected once. The chain employs TRBV30 and TRBJ1-2; the match to TRBD1 covers 9 bases. After removal of 0 bases from V and 0 bases from J, the junction contained 23 bases not matched to a gene. Germline V gives CDR1 GTSNPN, CDR2 SVGIG (reference sequence). This CDR3 region has 22 residues. CDR3 nucleotide sequence: TGTGCCTGGAGTGTACCCCCTGAATGGACAGGGGCGGAATTCTCAGCTAACTATGGCTACACCTTC. It encodes CAWSVPPEWTGAEFSANYGYTF. Using reference TRBV30 and TRBJ1-2 for the parts outside the CDR3, the full variable domain is SQTIHQWPATLVQPVGSPLSLECTVEGTSNPNLYWYRQAAGRGLQLLFYSVGIGQISSEVPQNLSASRPQDRQFILSSKKLLLSDSGFYLCAWSVPPEWTGAEFSANYGYTFGSGTRLTVV.

The J gene is TRBJ2-2, the V gene TRBV5-1; the match to TRBD2 covers 11 bases. This CDR3 comprises 17 residues. CDR1 and CDR2 from the germline V gene are SGHRS and YFSETQ. The V segment lost 0 bases and the J segment 1 base; nucleotides outside the gene matches: 2. The CDR3 is CASSLAGTSGNTGELFF. The CDR3 DNA is TGCGCCAGCAGCTTGGCGGGGACTAGCGGGAACACCGGGGAGCTGTTTTTT. Variable domain in full (rest from reference TRBV5-1 and TRBJ2-2): KAGVTQTPRYLIKTRGQQVTLSCSPISGHRSVSWYQQTPGQGLQFLFEYFSETQRNKGNFPGRFSGRQFSNSRSEMNVSTLELGDSALYLCASSLAGTSGNTGELFFGEGSRLTVL.